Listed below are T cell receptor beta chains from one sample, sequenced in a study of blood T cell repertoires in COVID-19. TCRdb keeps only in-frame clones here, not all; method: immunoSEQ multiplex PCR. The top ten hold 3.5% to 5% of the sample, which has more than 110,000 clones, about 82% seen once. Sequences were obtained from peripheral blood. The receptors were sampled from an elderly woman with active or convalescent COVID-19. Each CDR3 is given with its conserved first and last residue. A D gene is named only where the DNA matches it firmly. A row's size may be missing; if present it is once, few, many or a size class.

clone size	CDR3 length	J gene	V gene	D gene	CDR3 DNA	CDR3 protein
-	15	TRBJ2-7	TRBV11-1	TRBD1	TGTGCCAGCAGCTTAACGACAGGGATTCGGGGCGAGCAGTACTTC	CASSLTTGIRGEQYF
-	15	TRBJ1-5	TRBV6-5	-	TGTGCCAGCACTATAGCAGGGAAATCAAATCAGCCCCAGCATTTT	CASTIAGKSNQPQHF
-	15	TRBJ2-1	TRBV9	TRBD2	TGTGCCAGCAGCGGTAGCGGGGGCGGAAACAATGAGCAGTTCTTC	CASSGSGGGNNEQFF
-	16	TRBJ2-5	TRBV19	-	TGTGCCAGTAGCCGCGACCCCGGGAAGTTGAGAGAGACCCAGTACTTC	CASSRDPGKLRETQYF
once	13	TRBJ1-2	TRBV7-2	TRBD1	TGTGCCAGCAGTTCGGACAGGGCCGACGGCTACACCTTC	CASSSDRADGYTF
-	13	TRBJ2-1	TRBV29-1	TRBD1	TGCAGCGGGGGATTACAGGGGCCTGGTGGGCAGTTCTTC	CSGGLQGPGGQFF
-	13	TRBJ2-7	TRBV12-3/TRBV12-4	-	TGTGCCAGCAGTTTCCGGGAACACTACGAGCAGTACTTC	CASSFREHYEQYF
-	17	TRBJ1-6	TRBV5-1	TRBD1	TGCGCCAGCAGCTTGGGGGGACAGCGCTCCTATAATTCACCCCTCCACTTT	CASSLGGQRSYNSPLHF
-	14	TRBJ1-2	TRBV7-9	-	TGTGCCAGCAGCCCCCGAAGGGAGAGCTATGGCTACACCTTC	CASSPRRESYGYTF
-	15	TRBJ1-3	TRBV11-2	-	TGTGCCAGCAGCTCGTTACAGGGTACTGGAAACACCATATATTTT	CASSSLQGTGNTIYF
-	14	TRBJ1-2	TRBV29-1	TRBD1	TGCAGCGCACAGGGGGCGCGGGGAGGAAATGGCTACACCTTC	CSAQGARGGNGYTF
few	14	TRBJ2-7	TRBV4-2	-	TGTGCCAGCAGCCAAGATCACAACAGCTACGAGCAGTACTTC	CASSQDHNSYEQYF
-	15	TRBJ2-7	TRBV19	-	TGTGCCAGTAGGACAAACCCTTGGGGGGACTACGAGCAGTACTTC	CASRTNPWGDYEQYF
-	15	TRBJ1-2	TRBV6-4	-	TGTGCCAGCAGTGACTCCCAGGTAATTAACTATGGCTACACCTTC	CASSDSQVINYGYTF
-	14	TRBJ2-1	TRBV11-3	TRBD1	TGTGCCAGCAGCTGGGCGGACAGGATGAATGAGCAGTTCTTC	CASSWADRMNEQFF
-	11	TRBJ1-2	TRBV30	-	TGTGCCTGGAGCCTCGATTCTAGCTACACCTTC	CAWSLDSSYTF
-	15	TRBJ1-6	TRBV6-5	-	TGTGCCAGCACTAAGGGAGGTGGAGGTTCTTCACCCCTCCACTTT	CASTKGGGGSSPLHF
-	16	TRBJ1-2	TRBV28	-	TGTGCCAGCAGCCGCTTCGACCCGGACAGAGCTCATGGCTACACCTTC	CASSRFDPDRAHGYTF
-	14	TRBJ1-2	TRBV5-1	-	TGCGCCAGCAGCTTGGAGGACGGAAGAGGGGGCTACACCTTC	CASSLEDGRGGYTF
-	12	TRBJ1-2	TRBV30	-	TGTGCCTGGAGTTTCTCGCGCTATGGCTACACCTTC	CAWSFSRYGYTF
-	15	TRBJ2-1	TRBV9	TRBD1	TGTGCCAGCGGACCGACAGGGAATACACGGAATGAGCAGTTCTTC	CASGPTGNTRNEQFF
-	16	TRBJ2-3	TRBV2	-	TGTGCCAGCAGTGAAGCAGAGGCGGTAGCATCAGATACGCAGTATTTT	CASSEAEAVASDTQYF
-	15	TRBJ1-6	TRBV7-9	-	TGTGCCAGCAGTTATAACAGGGCTGCCAATTCACCCCTCCACTTT	CASSYNRAANSPLHF
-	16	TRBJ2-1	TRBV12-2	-	TGTGCAAGTCGTCGTTCTACTAGCGGGGGGAACAATGAGCAGTTCTTC	CASRRSTSGGNNEQFF